The clone carrying this TCR beta chain was observed a handful of times. The data are from a study of T cells in Graves' hyperthyroidism and ophthalmopathy. The CDR3 is made up of 14 amino acids. The V end was cut by 5 bases, the J end by 4 bases, with 14 bases between. Per germline, CDR1 SGHRS and CDR2 YFSETQ. RNA transcripts yielded amplified TCR beta CDR3 regions. HTBI primers were used for first-round RT-PCR of the TCR CDR3. One entry per CDR3 protein results from TCRdb running MiXCR on the multiplex PCR reads. Among some 380,000 distinct CDR3 sequences, approximately 13% were seen once, and the ten largest hold around 21%.

Material for sequencing was blood. V is TRBV5-1 and J is TRBJ2-3; D perhaps matches TRBD1 (6 bases). This clonotype was obtained from a man aged 25 to 45 with Graves' hyperthyroidism that later progressed to Graves' ophthalmopathy. The CDR3 here is CASSFRGWADTQYF. CDR3 DNA: TGCGCCAGCAGTTTTAGGGGGTGGGCAGATACGCAGTATTTT.